Sequencing of this T cell receptor beta chain was carried out in a study of OX40 agonist ivuxolimab in advanced cancers. In the study overall: Patients were treated with intravenous ivuxolimab, dosed at 0.01 to 10 mg/kg and infused every 2 weeks.

Some clones are missing from TCRdb's copy, which holds only in-frame ones; the method was immunoSEQ multiplex PCR. The data show some 70,000 clones, approximately 91% seen once. Germline V gives CDR1 KGHSH, CDR2 LQKENI. Trimming left V 2 bases short and J 5 bases short, with 7 bases between. This CDR3 spans 12 amino acids. The receptor's source is an adult with an advanced solid tumor such as melanoma, head and neck, liver or kidney cancer. V is TRBV18 and J is TRBJ2-7; D unclear. The source material was CD4+ or CD8+ T cells sorted from blood, sampled in a trial of the OX40 agonist ivuxolimab. DNA for the CDR3: TGTGCCAGCTCACCAAGTCGGAACGAGCAGTACTTC. Amino acid sequence: CASSPSRNEQYF.